This TCR beta chain was sequenced during a study of T-cell reconstitution after alpha-beta-depleted transplantation in children. Unique molecular identifiers were used to barcode this TCRbeta library. MiXCR was run by TCRdb on the PCR reads, yielding one entry per CDR3 protein. Here the sample spans about a million distinct CDR3 sequences, about 29% being singletons. In the case of this clonotype: Its target is not known.

The study's findings and limits: Some patients' high day-60 TCRbeta diversity was traced to surviving recipient T cells and thymic progenitors. Several hundred graft clones that had expanded were reportedly the source of alpha-beta T cells about two months after transplant. T-cell numbers and diversity, one year after transplant, stemmed largely from T cells that were newly produced.

CDR1 and CDR2 (germline): MNHNS, SASEGT. V was pared by 1 base and J by 2 bases, with 4 bases of the junction left unmatched. The CDR3 runs to 15 residues. This clonotype was sampled from a boy younger than two who had a stem cell transplant for SCID, so the T cells may come from the graft donor. The sample here was PBMCs, mostly from graft donor cells, taken 360 days after TCRalphabeta/CD19-depleted stem cell transplant. The chain employs TRBV6-1 and TRBJ2-7; 8 bases are a match to TRBD1. The DNA of the CDR3 is TGTGCCAGCAGTGAAGGGACAGGGCGACCCTACGAGCAGTACTTC. Protein product: CASSEGTGRPYEQYF.